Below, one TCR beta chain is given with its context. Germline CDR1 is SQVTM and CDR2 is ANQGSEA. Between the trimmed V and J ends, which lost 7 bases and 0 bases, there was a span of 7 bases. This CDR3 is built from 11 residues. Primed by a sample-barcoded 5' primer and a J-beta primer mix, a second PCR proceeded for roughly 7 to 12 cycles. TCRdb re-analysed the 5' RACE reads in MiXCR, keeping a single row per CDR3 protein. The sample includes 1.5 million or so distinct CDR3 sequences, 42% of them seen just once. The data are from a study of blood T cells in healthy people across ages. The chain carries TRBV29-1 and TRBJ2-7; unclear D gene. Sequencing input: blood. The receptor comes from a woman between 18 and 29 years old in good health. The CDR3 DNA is TGCAGCGCTACGGTCTCCTACGAGCAGTACTTC. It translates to CSATVSYEQYF.